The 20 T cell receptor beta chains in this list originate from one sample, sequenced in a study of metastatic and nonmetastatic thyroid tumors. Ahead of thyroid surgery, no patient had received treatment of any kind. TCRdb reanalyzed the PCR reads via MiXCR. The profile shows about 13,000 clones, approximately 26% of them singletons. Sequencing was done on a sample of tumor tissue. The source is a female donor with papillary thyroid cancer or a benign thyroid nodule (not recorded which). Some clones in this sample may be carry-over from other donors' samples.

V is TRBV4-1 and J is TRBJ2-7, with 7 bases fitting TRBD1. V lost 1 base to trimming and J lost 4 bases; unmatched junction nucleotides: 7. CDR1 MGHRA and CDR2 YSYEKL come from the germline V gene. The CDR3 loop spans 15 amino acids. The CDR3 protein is CASSQALGQFYEQYF. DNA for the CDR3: TGCGCCAGCAGCCAAGCCTTGGGACAGTTTTACGAGCAGTACTTC.

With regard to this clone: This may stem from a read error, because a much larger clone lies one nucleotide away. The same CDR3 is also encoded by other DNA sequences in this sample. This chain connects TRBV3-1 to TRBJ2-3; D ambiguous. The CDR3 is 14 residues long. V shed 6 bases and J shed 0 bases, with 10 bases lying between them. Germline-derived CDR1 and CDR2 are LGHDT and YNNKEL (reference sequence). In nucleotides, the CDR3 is TGTGCCAGCAGTCGCGGACCTAGCACAGATACGCAGTATTTT. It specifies CASSRGPSTDTQYF.

The CDR3 spells CASSRTGASYEQYF. The CDR3 DNA reads as TGTGCCAGCAGTAGGACAGGGGCGTCCTACGAGCAGTACTTC. The chain combines TRBV6-1 with TRBJ2-7, with 9 bases that match TRBD1. CDR3 size: 14 residues. Losses at the gene ends were 5 bases for V and 1 base for J; bases not matched to a gene: 3. Per germline, CDR1 MNHNS and CDR2 SASEGT.

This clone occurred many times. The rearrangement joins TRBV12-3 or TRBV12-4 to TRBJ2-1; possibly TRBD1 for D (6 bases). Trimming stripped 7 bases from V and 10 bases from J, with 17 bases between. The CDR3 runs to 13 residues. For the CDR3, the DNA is TGTGCCAGCAAGGACAGCACCTCGGGAGAGCAGTTCTTC. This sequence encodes CASKDSTSGEQFF.

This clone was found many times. The CDR3 protein is CASSPGQRYGYTF. CDR3 DNA sequence: TGTGCCAGCAGCCCCGGACAGCGATATGGCTACACCTTC. The V call is TRBV14, the J call TRBJ1-2, with D tentatively TRBD1 (6 bases). Germline CDR1 and CDR2: SGHDN and FVKESK. V lost 4 bases and J lost 5, with 11 bases in between. The CDR3 is 13 residues long.

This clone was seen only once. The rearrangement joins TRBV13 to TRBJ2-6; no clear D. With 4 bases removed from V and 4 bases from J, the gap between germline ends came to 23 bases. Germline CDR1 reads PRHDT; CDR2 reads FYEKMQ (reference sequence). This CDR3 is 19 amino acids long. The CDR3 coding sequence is TGTGCCAGCAGCTACGTGCGGTGCCGTCTCGGCTCGGGGGCCAACGTCCTGACTTTC. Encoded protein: CASSYVRCRLGSGANVLTF. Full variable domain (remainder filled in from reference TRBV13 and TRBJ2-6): AAGVIQSPRHLIKEKRETATLKCYPIPRHDTVYWYQQGPGQDPQFLISFYEKMQSDKGSIPDRFSAQQFSDYHSELNMSSLELGDSALYFCASSYVRCRLGSGANVLTFGAGSRLTVL.

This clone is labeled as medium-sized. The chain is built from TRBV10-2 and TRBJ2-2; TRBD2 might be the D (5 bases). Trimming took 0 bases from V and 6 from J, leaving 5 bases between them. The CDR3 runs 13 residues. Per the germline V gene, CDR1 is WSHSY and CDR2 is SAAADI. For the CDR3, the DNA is TGCGCCAGCAGTGAGTCGAGGGCCGGGGAGCTGTTTTTT. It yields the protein CASSESRAGELFF.

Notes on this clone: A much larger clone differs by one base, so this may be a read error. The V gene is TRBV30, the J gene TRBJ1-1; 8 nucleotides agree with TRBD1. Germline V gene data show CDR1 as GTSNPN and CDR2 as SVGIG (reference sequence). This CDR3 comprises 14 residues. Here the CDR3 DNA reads TGTGCCTGGGGGACAGGTAATTCGGTCACTGAGGCTTTCTTT. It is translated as CAWGTGNSVTEAFF. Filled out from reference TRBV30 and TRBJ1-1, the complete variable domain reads SQTIHQWPATLVQPVGSPLSLECTVEGTSNPNLYWYRQAAGRGLQLLFYSVGIGQISSEVPQNLSASRPQDRQFILSSKKLLLSDSGFYLCAWGTGNSVTEAFFGQGTRLTVV.

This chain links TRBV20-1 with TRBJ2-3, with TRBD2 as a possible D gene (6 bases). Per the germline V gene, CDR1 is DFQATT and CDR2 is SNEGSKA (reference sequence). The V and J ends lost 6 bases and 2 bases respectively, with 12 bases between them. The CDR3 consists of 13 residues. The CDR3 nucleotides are TGCAGTGCGGAGGGAGGAAACACAGATACGCAGTATTTT. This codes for CSAEGGNTDTQYF.

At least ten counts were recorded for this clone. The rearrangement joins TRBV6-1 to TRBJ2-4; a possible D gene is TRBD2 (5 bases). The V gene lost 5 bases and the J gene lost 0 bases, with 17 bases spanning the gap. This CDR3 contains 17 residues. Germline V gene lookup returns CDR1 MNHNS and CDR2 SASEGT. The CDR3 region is CASSPSEGVRAKNIQYF. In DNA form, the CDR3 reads TGTGCCAGCAGTCCCAGCGAGGGTGTTCGAGCCAAAAACATTCAGTACTTC.

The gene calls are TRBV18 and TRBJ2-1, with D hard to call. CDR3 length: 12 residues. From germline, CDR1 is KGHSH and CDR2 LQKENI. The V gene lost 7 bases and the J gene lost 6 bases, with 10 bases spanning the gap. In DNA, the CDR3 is TGTGCCAGCTTCTTTGGGGTCAATGAGCAGTTCTTC. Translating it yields CASFFGVNEQFF.

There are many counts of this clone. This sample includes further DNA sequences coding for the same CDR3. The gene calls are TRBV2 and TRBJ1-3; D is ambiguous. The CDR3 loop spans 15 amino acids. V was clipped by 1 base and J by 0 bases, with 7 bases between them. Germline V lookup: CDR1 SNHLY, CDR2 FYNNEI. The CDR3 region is CASSEGEISGNTIYF. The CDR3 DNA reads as TGTGCCAGCAGTGAAGGAGAGATCTCTGGAAACACCATATATTTT.

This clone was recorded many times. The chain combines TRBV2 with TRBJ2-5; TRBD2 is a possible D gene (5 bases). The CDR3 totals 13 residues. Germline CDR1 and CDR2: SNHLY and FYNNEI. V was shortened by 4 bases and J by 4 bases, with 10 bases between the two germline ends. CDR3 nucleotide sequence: TGTGCCAGCAGTGTTCGTGGAGGAGAGACCCAGTACTTC. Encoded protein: CASSVRGGETQYF. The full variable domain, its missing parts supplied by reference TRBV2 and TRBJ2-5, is EPEVTQTPSHQVTQMGQEVILRCVPISNHLYFYWYRQILGQKVEFLVSFYNNEISEKSEIFDDQFSVERPDGSNFTLKIRSTKLEDSAMYFCASSVRGGETQYFGPGTRLLVL.

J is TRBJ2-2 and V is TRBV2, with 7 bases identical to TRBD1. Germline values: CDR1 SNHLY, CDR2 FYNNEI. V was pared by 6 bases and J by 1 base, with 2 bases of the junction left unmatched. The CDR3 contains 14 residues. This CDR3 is CASRQGLNTGELFF. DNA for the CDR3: TGTGCCAGCAGACAGGGGCTGAACACCGGGGAGCTGTTTTTT.

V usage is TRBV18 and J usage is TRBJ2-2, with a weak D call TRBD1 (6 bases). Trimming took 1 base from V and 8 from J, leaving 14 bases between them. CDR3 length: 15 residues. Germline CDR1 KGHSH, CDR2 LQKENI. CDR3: CASSPRQALAGELFF. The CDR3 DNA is TGTGCCAGCTCACCACGACAGGCCTTGGCAGGGGAGCTGTTTTTT.

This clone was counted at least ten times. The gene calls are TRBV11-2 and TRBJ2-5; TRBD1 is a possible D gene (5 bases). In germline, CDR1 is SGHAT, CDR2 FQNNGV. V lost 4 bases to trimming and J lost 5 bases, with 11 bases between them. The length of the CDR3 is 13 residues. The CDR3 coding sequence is TGTGCCAGCAGCTCAGGGATTAGGGAGACCCAGTACTTC. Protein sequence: CASSSGIRETQYF. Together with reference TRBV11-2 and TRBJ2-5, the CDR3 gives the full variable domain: EAGVAQSPRYKIIEKRQSVAFWCNPISGHATLYWYQQILGQGPKLLIQFQNNGVVDDSQLPKDRFSAERLKGVDSTLKIQPAKLEDSAVYLCASSSGIRETQYFGPGTRLLVL.

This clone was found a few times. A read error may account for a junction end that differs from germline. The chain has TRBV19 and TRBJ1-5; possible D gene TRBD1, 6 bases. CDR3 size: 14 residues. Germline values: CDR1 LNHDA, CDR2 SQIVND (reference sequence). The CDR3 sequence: CVSSIWDMRQPQHF. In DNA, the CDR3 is TGTGTCAGTAGTATATGGGACATGCGTCAGCCCCAGCATTTT.

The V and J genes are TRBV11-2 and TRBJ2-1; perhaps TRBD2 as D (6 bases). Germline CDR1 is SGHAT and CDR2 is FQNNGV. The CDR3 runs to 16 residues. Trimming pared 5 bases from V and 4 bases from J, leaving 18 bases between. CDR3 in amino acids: CASSPPGDTLYNEQFF. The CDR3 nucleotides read TGTGCCAGCAGCCCCCCGGGAGATACCCTTTACAATGAGCAGTTCTTC.

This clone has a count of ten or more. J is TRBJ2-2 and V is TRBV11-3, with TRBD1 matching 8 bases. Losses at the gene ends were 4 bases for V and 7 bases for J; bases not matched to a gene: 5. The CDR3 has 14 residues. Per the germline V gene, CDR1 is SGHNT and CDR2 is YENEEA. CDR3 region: CASSSGQGGGELFF. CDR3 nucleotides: TGTGCCAGCAGCTCCGGACAGGGAGGCGGGGAGCTGTTTTTT.

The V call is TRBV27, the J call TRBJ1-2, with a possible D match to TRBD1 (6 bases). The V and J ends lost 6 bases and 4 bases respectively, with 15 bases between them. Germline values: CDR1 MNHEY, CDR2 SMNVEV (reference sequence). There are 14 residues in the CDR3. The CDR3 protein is CASSYTGSVYGYTF. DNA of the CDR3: TGTGCCAGCAGCTACACAGGGAGCGTCTATGGCTACACCTTC.